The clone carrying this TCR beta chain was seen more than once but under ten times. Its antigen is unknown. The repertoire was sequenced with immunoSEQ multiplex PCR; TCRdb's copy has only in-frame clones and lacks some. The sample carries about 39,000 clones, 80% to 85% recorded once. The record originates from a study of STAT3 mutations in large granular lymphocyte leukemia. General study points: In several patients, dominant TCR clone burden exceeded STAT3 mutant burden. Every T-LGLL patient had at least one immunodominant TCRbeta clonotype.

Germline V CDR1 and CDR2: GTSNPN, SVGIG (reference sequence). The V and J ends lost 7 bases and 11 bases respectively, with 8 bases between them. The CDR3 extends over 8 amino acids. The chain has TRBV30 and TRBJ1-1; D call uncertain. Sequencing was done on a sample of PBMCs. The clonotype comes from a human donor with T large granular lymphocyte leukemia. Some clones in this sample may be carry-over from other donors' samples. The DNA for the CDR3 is TGTGCCTCCTCGGACGCTTTCTTT. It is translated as CASSDAFF.